The rows below give T cell receptor beta chains drawn from one sample of a study of control samples from healthy donors and cancer patients. Sequencing used immunoSEQ multiplex PCR; TCRdb keeps in-frame clones, though not all of them. The sample has some 87,000 clones, about nine tenths seen once; the top ten hold 15% to 17%. The specimen was blood. Receptors were obtained from a man aged 25-45 years in good health. Both conserved end residues are part of each CDR3. A D gene is named only where the DNA matches it firmly. Clone size is given for some rows only: seen once, a few or many times, or a class if the clone is expanded.

j_gene | abundance | d_gene | v_gene | CDR3aa | CDR3nt
TRBJ1-1 | . | TRBD1 | TRBV9 | CASSVGTGEVNTEAFF | TGTGCCAGCAGCGTAGGGACAGGGGAGGTGAACACTGAAGCTTTCTTT
TRBJ2-3 | once | TRBD1 | TRBV5-6 | CASSLQGLTGTDTQYF | TGTGCCAGCAGCTTACAGGGGCTAACTGGCACAGATACGCAGTATTTT
TRBJ2-7 | . | . | TRBV6-5 | CASSLGTTYEQYF | TGTGCCAGCAGCCTCGGGACAACCTACGAGCAGTACTTC
TRBJ2-7 | . | TRBD1 | TRBV3-1/TRBV3-2 | CASSGIFDRTGFGEQYF | TGTGCCAGCAGCGGAATATTCGACAGGACAGGATTCGGCGAGCAGTACTTC
TRBJ2-7 | . | TRBD1 | TRBV11-3 | CASSTLTGMIYEQYF | TGTGCCAGCAGCACCCTGACAGGGATGATCTACGAGCAGTACTTC
TRBJ2-2 | . | . | TRBV6-2/TRBV6-3 | CASSYDYPRPGELFF | TGTGCCAGCAGTTACGACTATCCCCGACCCGGGGAGCTGTTTTTT
TRBJ2-7 | . | . | TRBV7-2 | CASSLTGTPYEQYF | TGTGCCAGCAGCTTGACCGGGACACCATACGAGCAGTACTTC
TRBJ1-2 | once | . | TRBV30 | CAWSTGANYGYTF | TGTGCCTGGAGTACAGGAGCTAACTATGGCTACACCTTC
TRBJ1-1 | . | . | TRBV6-5 | CASSYSKGGMAEAFF | TGTGCCAGCAGTTACTCGAAGGGGGGAATGGCTGAAGCTTTCTTT
TRBJ1-5 | . | TRBD1 | TRBV12-3/TRBV12-4 | CASLGQGGQPQHF | TGTGCCAGTCTGGGACAGGGTGGTCAGCCCCAGCATTTT
TRBJ1-2 | few | TRBD1 | TRBV27 | CASSLRQGSYYGYTF | TGTGCCAGCAGTCTAAGACAGGGTTCATACTATGGCTACACCTTC
TRBJ1-3 | many | . | TRBV7-9 | CASSLRPPVDTIYF | TGTGCCAGCAGCTTACGGCCCCCGGTGGACACCATATATTTT
TRBJ1-1 | . | TRBD1 | TRBV11-3 | CASSFTLNRGPSSEAFF | TGTGCCAGCAGCTTCACTCTAAACAGGGGGCCCTCCTCTGAAGCTTTCTTT
TRBJ1-6 | few | TRBD1 | TRBV6-5 | CASSYSRTGPNSPLHF | TGTGCCAGCAGTTACTCCCGGACAGGGCCCAATTCACCCCTCCACTTT
TRBJ1-1 | . | . | TRBV12-3/TRBV12-4 | CASSFPGRKAFF | TGTGCCAGCAGTTTTCCGGGACGTAAAGCTTTCTTT
TRBJ1-3 | . | . | TRBV9 | CASSSNPLGGGQGNTIYF | TGTGCCAGCAGCTCCAACCCCTTGGGGGGAGGGCAAGGAAACACCATATATTTT
TRBJ2-7 | . | . | TRBV7-2 | CASSRGGGPYEQYF | TGTGCCAGCAGCCGCGGAGGGGGTCCCTACGAGCAGTACTTC
TRBJ1-6 | once | . | TRBV2 | CASSGTGNSPLHF | TGTGCCAGCAGTGGTACAGGGAATTCACCCCTCCACTTT
TRBJ2-5 | . | . | TRBV9 | CASSGGVPGETQYF | TGTGCCAGCAGCGGCGGGGTGCCTGGAGAGACCCAGTACTTC
TRBJ1-5 | . | . | TRBV4-1 | CASSQGGVRGSNQPQHF | TGCGCCAGCAGCCAGGGGGGGGTAAGGGGAAGCAATCAGCCCCAGCATTTT
TRBJ1-2 | . | TRBD1 | TRBV29-1 | CSVERTGEGYTF | TGCAGCGTTGAAAGGACAGGGGAAGGCTACACCTTC
TRBJ2-3 | . | TRBD1 | TRBV19 | CASSDRGEDTQYF | TGTGCCAGTAGTGACAGGGGTGAGGATACGCAGTATTTT
TRBJ2-2 | once | . | TRBV5-4 | CASSLASDPTGELFF | TGTGCCAGCAGCTTGGCCTCAGACCCCACCGGGGAGCTGTTTTTT
TRBJ2-1 | . | TRBD2 | TRBV11-2 | CASSLWTSGGDNEQFF | TGTGCCAGCAGCCTCTGGACTAGCGGGGGGGACAATGAGCAGTTCTTC
TRBJ2-7 | . | . | TRBV21-1 | CASSPWDYEQYF | TGTGCCAGCAGCCCTTGGGACTACGAGCAGTACTTC
TRBJ2-3 | . | . | TRBV5-1 | CASSSEDGTDTQYF | TGCGCCAGCAGCTCCGAGGACGGCACAGATACGCAGTATTTT
TRBJ2-7 | . | TRBD2 | TRBV5-1 | CASSLGASGSYEQYF | TGCGCCAGCAGCTTAGGGGCTAGCGGGTCGTACGAGCAGTACTTC
TRBJ1-6 | . | . | TRBV28 | CASSDSSRARSPLHF | TGTGCCAGCAGTGACTCCTCGAGGGCGAGGTCACCCCTCCACTTT
TRBJ2-7 | . | . | TRBV11-2 | CASRLTGTYEQYF | TGTGCCAGCAGACTTACAGGGACCTACGAGCAGTACTTC
TRBJ1-6 | . | . | TRBV27 | CASSPFSRSPLHF | TGTGCCAGCAGTCCCTTCAGCCGTTCACCCCTCCACTTT
TRBJ1-2 | . | TRBD1 | TRBV6-5 | CASRRGQGYGYTF | TGTGCCAGCAGAAGGGGGCAGGGCTATGGCTACACCTTC
TRBJ2-1 | . | . | TRBV9 | CASSAGSFSYNEQFF | TGTGCCAGCAGCGCGGGGAGTTTCTCCTACAATGAGCAGTTCTTC
TRBJ2-1 | . | TRBD2 | TRBV3-1/TRBV3-2 | CASSQPRTSGPGSYNEQFF | TGTGCCAGCAGCCAACCTAGGACTAGCGGGCCCGGCTCCTACAATGAGCAGTTCTTC
TRBJ2-3 | . | TRBD2 | TRBV3-1/TRBV3-2 | CASSQEGGGGYTDTQYF | TGTGCCAGCAGCCAAGAGGGAGGCGGGGGGTACACAGATACGCAGTATTTT
TRBJ1-5 | . | . | TRBV28 | CASSSGGSLPQHF | TGTGCCAGCAGTTCCGGGGGGTCTCTGCCCCAGCATTTT
TRBJ1-6 | . | . | TRBV28 | CASSLVSSYNSPLHF | TGTGCCAGCAGTTTGGTCAGCTCCTATAATTCACCCCTCCACTTT
TRBJ2-7 | . | . | TRBV3-1/TRBV3-2 | CASSQDTENEQYF | TGTGCCAGCAGCCAAGATACTGAGAACGAGCAGTACTTC
TRBJ1-1 | . | . | TRBV3-1/TRBV3-2 | CASSQGQGREAFF | TGTGCCAGCAGCCAAGGCCAGGGACGGGAAGCTTTCTTT
TRBJ2-1 | . | TRBD2 | TRBV19 | CASSTMGGTYNEQFF | TGTGCCAGTAGTACGATGGGGGGGACCTACAATGAGCAGTTCTTC
TRBJ2-5 | . | TRBD1 | TRBV5-4 | CASSPRDRHETQYF | TGTGCCAGCAGCCCCCGGGACAGGCATGAGACCCAGTACTTC
TRBJ1-2 | . | . | TRBV6-2/TRBV6-3 | CASSYSSGDGRPGYTF | TGTGCCAGCAGTTACTCTTCAGGGGATGGCCGTCCTGGCTACACCTTC
TRBJ1-5 | . | . | TRBV7-8 | CASSQGTGNSNQPQHF | TGTGCCAGCAGCCAAGGGACCGGGAATAGCAATCAGCCCCAGCATTTT
TRBJ1-2 | . | . | TRBV9 | CASSAEDRPTSYDYGYTF | TGTGCCAGCAGCGCCGAGGACCGTCCAACTAGCTATGACTATGGCTACACCTTC
TRBJ1-1 | . | . | TRBV7-9 | CASSLGWVTDEAFF | TGTGCCAGCAGCTTAGGGTGGGTGACGGATGAAGCTTTCTTT
TRBJ2-3 | . | . | TRBV4-2 | CASSQASENTQYF | TGTGCCAGCAGCCAAGCTAGCGAAAATACGCAGTATTTT